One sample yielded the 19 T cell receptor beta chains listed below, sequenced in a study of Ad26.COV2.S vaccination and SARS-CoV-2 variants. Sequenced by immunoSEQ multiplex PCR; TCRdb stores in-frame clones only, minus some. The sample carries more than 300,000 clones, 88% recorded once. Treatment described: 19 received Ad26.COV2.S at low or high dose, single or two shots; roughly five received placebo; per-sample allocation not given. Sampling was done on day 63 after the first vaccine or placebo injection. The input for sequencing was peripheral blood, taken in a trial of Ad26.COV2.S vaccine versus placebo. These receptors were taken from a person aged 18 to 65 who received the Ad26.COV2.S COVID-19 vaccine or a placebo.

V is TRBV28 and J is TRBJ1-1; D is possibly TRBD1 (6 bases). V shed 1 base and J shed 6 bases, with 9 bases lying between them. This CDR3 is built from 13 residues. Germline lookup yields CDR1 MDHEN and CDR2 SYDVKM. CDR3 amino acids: CASSLSGGSEAFF. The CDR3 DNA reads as TGTGCCAGCAGTTTATCGGGGGGCTCTGAAGCTTTCTTT.

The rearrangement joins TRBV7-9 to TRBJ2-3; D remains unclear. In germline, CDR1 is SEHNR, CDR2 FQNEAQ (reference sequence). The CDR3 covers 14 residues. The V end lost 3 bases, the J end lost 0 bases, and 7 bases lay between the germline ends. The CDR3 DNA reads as TGTGCCAGCAGCTTTGGTGGTAGCACAGATACGCAGTATTTT. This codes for CASSFGGSTDTQYF.

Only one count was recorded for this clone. CDR3 bases: TGTGCCTCTGGCACAGATACGCAGTATTTT. This encodes CASGTDTQYF. J is TRBJ2-3 and V is TRBV19; D uncertain. Between the trimmed V and J ends, which lost 11 bases and 1 base, there was a span of 4 bases. This CDR3 spans 10 amino acids. Germline CDR1 LNHDA, CDR2 SQIVND (reference sequence). The full variable domain, its missing parts supplied by reference TRBV19 and TRBJ2-3, is DGGITQSPKYLFRKEGQNVTLSCEQNLNHDAMYWYRQDPGQGLRLIYYSQIVNDFQKGDIAEGYSVSREKKESFPLTVTSAQKNPTAFYLCASGTDTQYFGPGTRLTVL.

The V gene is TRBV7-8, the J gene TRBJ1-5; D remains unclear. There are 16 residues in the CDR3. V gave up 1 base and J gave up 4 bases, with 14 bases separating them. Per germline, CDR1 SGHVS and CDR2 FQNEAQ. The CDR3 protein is CASSLETGSRNQPQHF. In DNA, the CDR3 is TGTGCCAGCAGCTTAGAGACGGGGTCGCGGAATCAGCCCCAGCATTTT. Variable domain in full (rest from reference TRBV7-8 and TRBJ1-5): GAGVSQSPRYKVAKRGQDVALRCDPISGHVSLFWYQQALGQGPEFLTYFQNEAQLDKSGLPSDRFFAERPEGSVSTLKIQRTQQEDSAVYLCASSLETGSRNQPQHFGDGTRLSIL.

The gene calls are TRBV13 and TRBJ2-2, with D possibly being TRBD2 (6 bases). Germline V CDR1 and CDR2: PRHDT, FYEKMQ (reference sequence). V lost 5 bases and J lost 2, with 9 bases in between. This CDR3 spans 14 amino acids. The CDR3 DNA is TGTGCCAGCAGCGTCGGGGGAAACACCGGGGAGCTGTTTTTT. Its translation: CASSVGGNTGELFF.

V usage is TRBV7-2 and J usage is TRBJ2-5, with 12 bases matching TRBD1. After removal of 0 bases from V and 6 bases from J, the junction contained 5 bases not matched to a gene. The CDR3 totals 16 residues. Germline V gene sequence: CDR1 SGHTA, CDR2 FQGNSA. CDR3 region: CASSLAVGQGAKTQYF. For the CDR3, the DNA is TGTGCCAGCAGCTTAGCGGTGGGACAGGGGGCGAAGACCCAGTACTTC.

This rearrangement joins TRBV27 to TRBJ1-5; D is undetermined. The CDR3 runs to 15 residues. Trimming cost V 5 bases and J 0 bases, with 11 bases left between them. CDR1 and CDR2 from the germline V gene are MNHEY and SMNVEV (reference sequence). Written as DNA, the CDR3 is TGTGCCAGCAGTCTGGACGGCCATAGCAATCAGCCCCAGCATTTT. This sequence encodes CASSLDGHSNQPQHF.

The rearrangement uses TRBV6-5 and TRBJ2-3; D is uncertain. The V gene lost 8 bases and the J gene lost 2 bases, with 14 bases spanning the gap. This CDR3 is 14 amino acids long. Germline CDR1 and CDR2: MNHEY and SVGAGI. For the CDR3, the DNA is TGTGCCAGCGGCACCGGGTCCTACACAGATACGCAGTATTTT. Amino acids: CASGTGSYTDTQYF.

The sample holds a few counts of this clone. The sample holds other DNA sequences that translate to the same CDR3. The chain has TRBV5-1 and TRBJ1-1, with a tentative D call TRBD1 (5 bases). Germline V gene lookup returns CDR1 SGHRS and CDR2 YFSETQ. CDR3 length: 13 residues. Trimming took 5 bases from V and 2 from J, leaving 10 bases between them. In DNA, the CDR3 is TGCGCCAGCAGTCCGGGGCCAAACACTGAAGCTTTCTTT. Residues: CASSPGPNTEAFF.

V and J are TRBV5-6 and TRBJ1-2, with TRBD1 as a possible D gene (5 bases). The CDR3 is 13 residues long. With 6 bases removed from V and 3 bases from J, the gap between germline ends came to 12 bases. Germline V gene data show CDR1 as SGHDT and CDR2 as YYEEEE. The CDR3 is CASTSPGDYGYTF. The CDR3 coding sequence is TGTGCCAGCACCTCTCCGGGGGACTATGGCTACACCTTC.

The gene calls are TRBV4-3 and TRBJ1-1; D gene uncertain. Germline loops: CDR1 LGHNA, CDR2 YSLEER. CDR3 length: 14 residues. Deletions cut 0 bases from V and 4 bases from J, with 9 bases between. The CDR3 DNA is TGCGCCAGCAGCCAAGAAGAGGGAACCACTGAAGCTTTCTTT. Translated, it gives CASSQEEGTTEAFF.

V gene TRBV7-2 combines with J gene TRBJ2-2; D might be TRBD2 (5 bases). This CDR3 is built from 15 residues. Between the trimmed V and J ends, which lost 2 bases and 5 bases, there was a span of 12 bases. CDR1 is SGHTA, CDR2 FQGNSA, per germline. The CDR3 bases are TGTGCCAGCAGCTTATTAGGCGGACTGACCGGGGAGCTGTTTTTT. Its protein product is CASSLLGGLTGELFF.

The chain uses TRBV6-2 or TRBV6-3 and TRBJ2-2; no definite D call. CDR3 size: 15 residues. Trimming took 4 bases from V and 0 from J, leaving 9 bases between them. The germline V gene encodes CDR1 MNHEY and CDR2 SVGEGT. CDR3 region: CASSFSFANTGELFF. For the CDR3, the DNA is TGTGCCAGCAGTTTCAGTTTCGCGAACACCGGGGAGCTGTTTTTT.

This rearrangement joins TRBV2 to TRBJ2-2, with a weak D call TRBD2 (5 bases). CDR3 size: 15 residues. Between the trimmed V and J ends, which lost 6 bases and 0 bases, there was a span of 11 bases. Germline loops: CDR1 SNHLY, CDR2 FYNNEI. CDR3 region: CASSLLEPNTGELFF. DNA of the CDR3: TGTGCCAGCAGCTTACTAGAGCCGAACACCGGGGAGCTGTTTTTT.

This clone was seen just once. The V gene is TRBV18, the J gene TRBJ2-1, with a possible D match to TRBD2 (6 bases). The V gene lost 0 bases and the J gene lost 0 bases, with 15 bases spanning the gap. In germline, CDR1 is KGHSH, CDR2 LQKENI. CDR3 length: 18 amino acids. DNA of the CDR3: TGTGCCAGCTCACCACCTCGGGGTCGGGGGAGCTCCTACAATGAGCAGTTCTTC. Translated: CASSPPRGRGSSYNEQFF.

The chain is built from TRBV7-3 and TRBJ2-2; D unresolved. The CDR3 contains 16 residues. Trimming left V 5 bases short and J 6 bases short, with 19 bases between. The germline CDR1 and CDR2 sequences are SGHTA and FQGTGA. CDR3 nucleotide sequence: TGTGCCAGCAGCCCAAACGTGGGTCAGTATCCCGGGGAGCTGTTTTTT. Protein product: CASSPNVGQYPGELFF.

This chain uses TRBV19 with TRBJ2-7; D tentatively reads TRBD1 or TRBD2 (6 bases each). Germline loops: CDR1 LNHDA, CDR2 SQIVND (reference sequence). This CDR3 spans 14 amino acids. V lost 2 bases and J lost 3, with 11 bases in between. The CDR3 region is CASSIIGGGYEQYF. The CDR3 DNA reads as TGTGCCAGTAGTATAATAGGAGGGGGCTACGAGCAGTACTTC.

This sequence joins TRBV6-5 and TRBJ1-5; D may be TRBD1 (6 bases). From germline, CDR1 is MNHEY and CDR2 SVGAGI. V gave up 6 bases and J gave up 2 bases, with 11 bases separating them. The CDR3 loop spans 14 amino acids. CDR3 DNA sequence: TGTGCCAGCAGCCTCAGGGGCGGCAATCAGCCCCAGCATTTT. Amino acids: CASSLRGGNQPQHF.

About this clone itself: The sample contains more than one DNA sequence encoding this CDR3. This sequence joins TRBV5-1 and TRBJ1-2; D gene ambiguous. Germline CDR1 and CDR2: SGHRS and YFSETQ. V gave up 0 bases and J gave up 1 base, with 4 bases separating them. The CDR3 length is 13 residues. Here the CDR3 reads CASSLDGNYGYTF. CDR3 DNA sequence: TGCGCCAGCAGCTTGGACGGTAACTATGGCTACACCTTC.